This T cell receptor beta chain comes out of a study of blood T cell repertoires in COVID-19. The overall study: Whether acute or convalescent, the COVID-19 samples came from the United States, Italy and Spain. Nucleic acid was either cDNA or gDNA, and it came from T cells, B-cell-depleted T cells, or PBMCs.

Authors' methods: Amplification of reference gene primers was used by the study to estimate nucleated cell counts. Here immunoSEQ multiplex PCR was the method, and the copy in TCRdb shows in-frame clones only, minus some. V and J calls and clone size are those listed in that table; D and trimming were worked out from the DNA. The sample includes roughly 120,000 clones, over 60% of them seen just once. This CDR3 has 17 residues. CDR1 is SGHAT and CDR2 is FQNNGV in the germline V gene. The V gene lost 8 bases and the J gene lost 4 bases, with 21 bases spanning the gap. The sample taken for sequencing was peripheral blood. This receptor was identified in a human donor in a cohort sampled during active COVID-19. V is TRBV11-2 and J is TRBJ2-6, with D possibly being TRBD2 (7 bases). The CDR3 here is CASRSWRGGGGANVLTF. CDR3 in DNA: TGTGCCAGCCGCTCCTGGAGGGGGGGTGGAGGGGCCAACGTCCTGACTTTC.